Listed below are T cell receptor beta chains from one sample, sequenced in a study of blood T cell repertoires in COVID-19. Sequenced by immunoSEQ multiplex PCR; TCRdb stores in-frame clones only, minus some. Of 35,000 to 55,000 clones listed, 80% to 90% are singletons. Sequences were obtained from peripheral blood. The receptors were gathered from a human donor in a cohort sampled during active COVID-19. Both conserved end residues are part of each CDR3. A D gene is named only where the DNA matches it firmly. Only some rows state a clone size, as once, few, many or a class for expanded clones.

>15|.|TRBD2|TRBV27|TRBJ2-1
CASSPGTSGGNEQFF
TGTGCCAGCAGTCCCGGGACTAGCGGAGGCAATGAGCAGTTCTTC
>13|.|.|TRBV5-8|TRBJ2-4
CASSLRSSNIQYF
TGTGCCAGCAGCCTACGGTCCTCAAACATTCAGTACTTC
>15|.|TRBD2|TRBV5-1|TRBJ2-2
CASSPGTSSIGELFF
TGCGCCAGCAGCCCCGGGACTAGCAGCATCGGGGAGCTGTTTTTT
>15|.|TRBD1|TRBV5-8|TRBJ2-5
CASSLAGTGQETQYF
TGTGCCAGCAGCTTGGCCGGGACAGGTCAAGAGACCCAGTACTTC
>16|once|TRBD2|TRBV27|TRBJ2-1
CASSTLGTSGFNEQFF
TGTGCCAGCAGTACACTAGGGACTAGCGGTTTCAATGAGCAGTTCTTC
>12|.|TRBD1|TRBV28|TRBJ1-1
CASSSQGARAFF
TGTGCCAGCAGTTCACAGGGGGCAAGGGCTTTCTTT
>16|once|TRBD1|TRBV7-6|TRBJ1-4
CASSLGTGFTNEKLFF
TGTGCCAGCAGTCTCGGGACAGGGTTTACTAATGAAAAACTGTTTTTT
>18|.|TRBD2|TRBV9|TRBJ2-1
CASSVGRGPGLGTNEQFF
TGTGCCAGCAGCGTAGGCCGAGGACCGGGACTAGGGACCAATGAGCAGTTCTTC
>16|few|.|TRBV9|TRBJ1-2
CASSPYYPGANYGYTF
TGTGCCAGCAGCCCATATTATCCGGGAGCTAACTATGGCTACACCTTC
>12|.|.|TRBV27|TRBJ2-3
CASSRPRDTQYF
TGTGCCAGCAGTCGCCCCCGGGATACGCAGTATTTT
>16|.|.|TRBV28|TRBJ1-2
CASSYQGTPTNYGYTF
TGTGCCAGCAGTTACCAGGGTACCCCTACTAACTATGGCTACACCTTC
>14|.|TRBD1|TRBV18|TRBJ2-7
CASSRQGALYEQYF
TGTGCCAGCTCACGACAGGGGGCTTTATACGAGCAGTACTTC
>16|.|.|TRBV12-5|TRBJ1-1
CASGLGTTGWGTEAFF
TGTGCTAGTGGTTTGGGCACGACAGGTTGGGGCACTGAAGCTTTCTTT
>15|.|TRBD1|TRBV18|TRBJ1-1
CASSEVGQGFFEAFF
TGTGCCAGCTCTGAAGTAGGACAGGGGTTCTTTGAAGCTTTCTTT
>13|.|.|TRBV6-5|TRBJ1-1
CASSSIMNTEAFF
TGTGCCAGCAGTTCCATCATGAACACTGAAGCTTTCTTT
>14|.|.|TRBV19|TRBJ2-5
CASKRGGGQETQYF
TGTGCCAGTAAAAGGGGAGGAGGGCAAGAGACCCAGTACTTC
>14|.|.|TRBV6-5|TRBJ2-1
CASSLFSSYNEQFF
TGTGCCAGCAGTTTATTCAGCTCCTACAATGAGCAGTTCTTC
>13|.|TRBD1|TRBV19|TRBJ1-2
CASKRQGAYGYTF
TGTGCCAGTAAACGACAGGGGGCCTATGGCTACACCTTC
>16|.|.|TRBV4-1|TRBJ2-5
CASSQGQAASQETQYF
TGCGCCAGCAGCCAAGGTCAAGCGGCCTCCCAAGAGACCCAGTACTTC
>14|.|TRBD2|TRBV10-3|TRBJ2-3
CAISIAGSTDTQYF
TGTGCCATCAGTATAGCGGGGAGCACAGATACGCAGTATTTT
>15|.|TRBD1|TRBV19|TRBJ2-3
CATLPGQGVSDTQYF
TGTGCCACGCTACCCGGACAGGGAGTTTCAGATACGCAGTATTTT
>20|.|TRBD1|TRBV7-8|TRBJ2-7
CASSKQTRRGQGAASYEQYF
TGTGCCAGCAGCAAGCAAACTCGCAGGGGACAGGGGGCCGCGTCCTACGAGCAGTACTTC
>16|.|.|TRBV11-2|TRBJ1-1
CASSLEAGPFNTEAFF
TGTGCCAGCAGCTTAGAGGCGGGACCCTTTAACACTGAAGCTTTCTTT
>15|.|TRBD1|TRBV28|TRBJ2-3
CASSNDRGGTDTQYF
TGTGCCAGCAGTAACGACAGGGGTGGGACAGATACGCAGTATTTT
>15|.|TRBD2|TRBV7-9|TRBJ2-3
CASSSLAGRLDTQYF
TGTGCCAGCAGCTCTCTAGCGGGACGCCTAGATACGCAGTATTTT
>14|.|.|TRBV6-5|TRBJ1-1
CASSSLMGLTEAFF
TGTGCCAGCAGTTCCCTTATGGGGCTCACTGAAGCTTTCTTT
>16|.|.|TRBV14|TRBJ2-2
CASSQVASGWTGELFF
TGTGCCAGCAGCCAAGTTGCATCCGGGTGGACCGGGGAGCTGTTTTTT
>14|.|TRBD2|TRBV7-2|TRBJ2-7
CASSLYSGAYEQYF
TGTGCCAGCAGCTTATATAGCGGGGCCTACGAGCAGTACTTC
>15|.|.|TRBV7-9|TRBJ2-7
CAISTPSKPNYEQYF
TGTGCCATTAGCACCCCCTCCAAACCGAACTACGAGCAGTACTTC
>17|.|TRBD2|TRBV7-2|TRBJ2-2
CASSPPGLAGGTGELFF
TGTGCCAGCAGCCCCCCCGGACTAGCGGGAGGCACCGGGGAGCTGTTTTTT
>14|.|.|TRBV19|TRBJ2-3
CASSITGVTDTQYF
TGTGCCAGTAGTATCACGGGAGTCACAGATACGCAGTATTTT
>14|.|.|TRBV24-1|TRBJ2-1
CATSDFPRVNEQFF
TGTGCCACCAGTGATTTCCCCAGGGTCAATGAGCAGTTCTTC
>17|.|TRBD1|TRBV6-1|TRBJ2-7
CASSEGFGQGVTYEQYF
TGTGCCAGCAGTGAAGGTTTCGGACAGGGGGTGACCTACGAGCAGTACTTC
>16|.|TRBD2|TRBV27|TRBJ2-5
CASSLGTSGSWETQYF
TGTGCCAGCAGTTTAGGGACTAGCGGGAGTTGGGAGACCCAGTACTTC
>17|.|TRBD2|TRBV4-3|TRBJ2-5
CASSQDFLAGGGETQYF
TGCGCCAGCAGCCAAGATTTTTTAGCGGGAGGTGGAGAGACCCAGTACTTC
>13|once|.|TRBV4-1|TRBJ1-2
CASSPEHRYGYTF
TGCGCCAGCAGCCCAGAGCACCGGTATGGCTACACCTTC
>19|.|TRBD2|TRBV5-1|TRBJ2-3
CASSLFLSIAGLPGDTQYF
TGCGCCAGCAGCTTGTTTCTCTCCATAGCGGGCCTCCCTGGAGATACGCAGTATTTT
>13|.|TRBD2|TRBV19|TRBJ2-7
CASSFSGSYEQYF
TGTGCCAGTAGTTTTAGCGGGAGTTACGAGCAGTACTTC
>13|few|TRBD2|TRBV6-6|TRBJ2-3
CASSSPLAATQYF
TGTGCCAGCAGTTCGCCTCTAGCGGCTACGCAGTATTTT
>12|.|.|TRBV28|TRBJ2-7
CASSLVVDEQYF
TGTGCCAGCAGCTTGGTAGTCGACGAGCAGTACTTC
>15|.|TRBD2|TRBV6-5|TRBJ2-1
CASTPRLAGATKQFF
TGTGCCAGCACTCCGAGACTAGCGGGAGCTACGAAGCAGTTCTTC
>12|.|.|TRBV3-1/TRBV3-2|TRBJ2-3
CASSRITDTQYF
TGTGCCAGTAGTCGCATCACAGATACGCAGTATTTT
>14|.|.|TRBV21-1|TRBJ1-1
CAPTKTGTNTEAFF
TGTGCCCCTACGAAGACAGGGACGAACACTGAAGCTTTCTTT
>17|once|.|TRBV30|TRBJ2-1
CAFRNRWGGDPYNEQFF
TGTGCCTTTCGAAACAGGTGGGGCGGGGATCCCTACAATGAGCAGTTCTTC
>12|few|.|TRBV30|TRBJ1-5
CAWSVNYQPQHF
TGTGCCTGGAGCGTGAACTATCAGCCCCAGCATTTT
>16|once|TRBD1|TRBV19|TRBJ2-2
CASTSTGTANTGELFF
TGTGCCAGTACCTCCACCGGGACAGCGAACACCGGGGAGCTGTTTTTT
>17|once|.|TRBV5-1|TRBJ2-7
CASTMGSGPASLYEQYF
TGCGCCAGCACCATGGGTAGCGGTCCAGCTTCCCTCTACGAGCAGTACTTC
>13|.|TRBD1|TRBV5-1|TRBJ2-5
CASSRDRGETQYF
TGCGCCAGCAGCCGGGACAGGGGTGAGACCCAGTACTTC
>15|few|TRBD2|TRBV7-6|TRBJ2-7
CASSPGTSGVYEQYF
TGTGCCAGCAGCCCAGGGACTAGCGGGGTTTACGAGCAGTACTTC
>16|once|.|TRBV7-9|TRBJ2-3
CASSLAYRDVTDTQYF
TGTGCCAGCAGCTTAGCATACAGGGATGTCACAGATACGCAGTATTTT
>16|.|.|TRBV7-3|TRBJ1-5
CASSSLGQIYNQPQHF
TGTGCCAGCAGCTCCTTGGGACAAATCTACAATCAGCCCCAGCATTTT
>17|once|TRBD1|TRBV5-4|TRBJ2-4
CASSSHRGRDSKNIQYF
TGTGCCAGCAGCTCTCACAGGGGGCGAGATTCCAAAAACATTCAGTACTTC